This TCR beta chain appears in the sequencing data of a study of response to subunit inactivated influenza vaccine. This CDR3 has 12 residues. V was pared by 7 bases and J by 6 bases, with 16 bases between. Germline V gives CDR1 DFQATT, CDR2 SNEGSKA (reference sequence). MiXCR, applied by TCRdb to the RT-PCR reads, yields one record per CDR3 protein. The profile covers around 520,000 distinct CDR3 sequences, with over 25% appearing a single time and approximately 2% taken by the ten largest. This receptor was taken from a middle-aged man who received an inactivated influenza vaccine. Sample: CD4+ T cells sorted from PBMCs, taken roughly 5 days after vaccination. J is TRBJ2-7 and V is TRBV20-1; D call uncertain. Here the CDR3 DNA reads TGCAGTGTCCCAAGTTCAACCGGCGAGCAGTACTTC. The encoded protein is CSVPSSTGEQYF.